This TCR beta chain was identified during a study of T cells after yellow fever vaccination. Regarding the study as a whole: Weaker, the secondary response had a peak occurring faster, on day 5 versus 15.

The CDR3 is made up of 10 amino acids. CDR1 is DFQATT and CDR2 is SNEGSKA in the germline V gene (reference sequence). 5'RACE template switching produced TCR cDNA carrying a universal primer site and UMIs. TCRdb used MiXCR to reprocess the 5' RACE reads, holding one entry per CDR3 protein. The table lists a few hundred thousand distinct CDR3 sequences, 7% to 10% of them singletons. This clonotype was counted a few times. No antigen is known for it. The rearrangement uses TRBV20-1 and TRBJ1-2; D not resolved. The receptor was isolated from a man between 18 and 29 years old who received the YFV17D yellow fever vaccine. The sequencing used PBMCs, collected around 45 days after the first yellow fever vaccination. In nucleotides, the CDR3 is TGCGGACCACAATTCTATGGCTACACCTTC. This gives the protein CGPQFYGYTF.